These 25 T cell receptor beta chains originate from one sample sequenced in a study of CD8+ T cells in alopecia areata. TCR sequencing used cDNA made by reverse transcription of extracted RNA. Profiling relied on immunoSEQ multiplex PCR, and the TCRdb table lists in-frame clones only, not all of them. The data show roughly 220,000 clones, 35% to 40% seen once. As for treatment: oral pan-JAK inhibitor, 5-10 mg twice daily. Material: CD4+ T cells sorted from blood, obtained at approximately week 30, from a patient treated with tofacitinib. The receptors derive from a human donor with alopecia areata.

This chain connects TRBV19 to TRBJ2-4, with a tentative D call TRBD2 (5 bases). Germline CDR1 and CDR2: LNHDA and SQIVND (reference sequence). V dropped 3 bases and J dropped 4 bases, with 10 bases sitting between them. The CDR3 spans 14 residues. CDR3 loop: CASSIEGRKNIQYF. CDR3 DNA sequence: TGTGCCAGTAGTATCGAGGGCAGAAAAAACATTCAGTACTTC.

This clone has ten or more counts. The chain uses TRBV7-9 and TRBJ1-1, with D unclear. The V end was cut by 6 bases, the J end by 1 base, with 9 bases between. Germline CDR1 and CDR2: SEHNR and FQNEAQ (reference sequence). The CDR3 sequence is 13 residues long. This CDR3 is CASRPWGNTEAFF. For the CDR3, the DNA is TGTGCCAGCAGACCCTGGGGGAACACTGAAGCTTTCTTT.

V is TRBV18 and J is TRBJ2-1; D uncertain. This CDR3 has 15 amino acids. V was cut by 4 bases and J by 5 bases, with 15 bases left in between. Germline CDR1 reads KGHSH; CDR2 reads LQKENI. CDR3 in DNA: TGTGCCAGCTCACGGACGGAGAGCGATCACAATGAGCAGTTCTTC. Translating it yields CASSRTESDHNEQFF.

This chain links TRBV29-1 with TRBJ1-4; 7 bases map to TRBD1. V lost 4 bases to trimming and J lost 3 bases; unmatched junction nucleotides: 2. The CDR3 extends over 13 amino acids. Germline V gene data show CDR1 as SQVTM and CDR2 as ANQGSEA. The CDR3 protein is CSVAQGSNEKLFF. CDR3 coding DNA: TGCAGCGTTGCACAGGGGTCTAATGAAAAACTGTTTTTT.

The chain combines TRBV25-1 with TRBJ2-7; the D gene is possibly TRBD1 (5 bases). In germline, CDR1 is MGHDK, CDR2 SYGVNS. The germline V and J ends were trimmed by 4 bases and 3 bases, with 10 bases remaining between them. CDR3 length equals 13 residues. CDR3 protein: CASSVTGSYEQYF. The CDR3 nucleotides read TGTGCCAGCAGTGTTACAGGCAGCTACGAGCAGTACTTC.

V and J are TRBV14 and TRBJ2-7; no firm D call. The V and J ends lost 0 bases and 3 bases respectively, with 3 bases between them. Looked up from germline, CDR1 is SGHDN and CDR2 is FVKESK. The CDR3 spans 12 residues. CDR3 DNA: TGTGCCAGCAGCCAAGATCGCTACGAGCAGTACTTC. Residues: CASSQDRYEQYF.

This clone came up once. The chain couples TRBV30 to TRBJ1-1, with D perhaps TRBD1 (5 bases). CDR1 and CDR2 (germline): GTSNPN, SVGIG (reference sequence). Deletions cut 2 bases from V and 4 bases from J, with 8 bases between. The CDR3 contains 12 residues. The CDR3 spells CAWSQGGTEAFF. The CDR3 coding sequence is TGTGCCTGGAGTCAGGGTGGCACTGAAGCTTTCTTT. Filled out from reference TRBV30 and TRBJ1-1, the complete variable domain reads SQTIHQWPATLVQPVGSPLSLECTVEGTSNPNLYWYRQAAGRGLQLLFYSVGIGQISSEVPQNLSASRPQDRQFILSSKKLLLSDSGFYLCAWSQGGTEAFFGQGTRLTVV.

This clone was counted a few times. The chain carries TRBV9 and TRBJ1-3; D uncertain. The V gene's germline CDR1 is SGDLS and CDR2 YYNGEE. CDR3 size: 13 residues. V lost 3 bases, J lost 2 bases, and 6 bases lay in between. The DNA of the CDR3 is TGTGCCAGCAGCGAGGGTGCTGGAAACACCATATATTTT. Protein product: CASSEGAGNTIYF.

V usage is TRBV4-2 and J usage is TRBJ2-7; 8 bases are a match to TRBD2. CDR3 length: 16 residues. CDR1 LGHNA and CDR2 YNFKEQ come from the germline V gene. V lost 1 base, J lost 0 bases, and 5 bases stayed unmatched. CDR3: CASSQAQGTSSYEQYF. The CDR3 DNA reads TGTGCCAGCAGCCAAGCCCAGGGGACTAGCTCCTACGAGCAGTACTTC.

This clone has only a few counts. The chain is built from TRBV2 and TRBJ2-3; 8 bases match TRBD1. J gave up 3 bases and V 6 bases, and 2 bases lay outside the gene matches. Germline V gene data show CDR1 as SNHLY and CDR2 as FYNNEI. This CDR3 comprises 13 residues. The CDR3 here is CASRRQGTDTQYF. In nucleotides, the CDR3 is TGTGCCAGCAGGCGACAGGGGACAGATACGCAGTATTTT.

The CDR3, as DNA: TGCGCCAGCAGCTTCGACAGCAATCAGCCCCAGCATTTT. Protein sequence: CASSFDSNQPQHF. This chain links TRBV5-1 with TRBJ1-5; no definite D call. Germline V CDR1 and CDR2: SGHRS, YFSETQ. This CDR3 has 13 residues. V was pared by 2 bases and J by 1 base, with 4 bases between.

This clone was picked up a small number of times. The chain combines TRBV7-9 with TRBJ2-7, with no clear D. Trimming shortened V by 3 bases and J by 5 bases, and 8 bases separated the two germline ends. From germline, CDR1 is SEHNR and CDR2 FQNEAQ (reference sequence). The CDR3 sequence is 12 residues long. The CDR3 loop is CASSLSYDEQYF. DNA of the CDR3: TGTGCCAGCAGCTTGAGTTACGACGAGCAGTACTTC.

CDR3 amino acids: CAWSPGGQRYGYTF. The CDR3 nucleotides read TGTGCCTGGAGCCCAGGGGGACAGCGGTATGGCTACACCTTC. The genes are TRBV30 and TRBJ1-2; TRBD1 agrees at 7 bases. V dropped 3 bases and J dropped 5; count of bases not matched to a gene: 9. CDR1 and CDR2 from the germline V gene are GTSNPN and SVGIG (reference sequence). The CDR3 has 14 residues.

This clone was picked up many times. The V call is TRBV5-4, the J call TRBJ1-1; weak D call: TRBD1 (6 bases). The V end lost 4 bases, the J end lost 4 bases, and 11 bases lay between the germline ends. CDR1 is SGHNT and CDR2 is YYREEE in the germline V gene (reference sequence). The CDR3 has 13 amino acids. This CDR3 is CASSQDRLTEAFF. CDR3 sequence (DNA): TGTGCCAGCAGCCAAGACAGGCTCACTGAAGCTTTCTTT.

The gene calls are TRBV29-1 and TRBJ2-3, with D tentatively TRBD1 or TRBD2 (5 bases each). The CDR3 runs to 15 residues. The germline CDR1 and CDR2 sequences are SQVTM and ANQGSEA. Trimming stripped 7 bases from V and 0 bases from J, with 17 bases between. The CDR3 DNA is TGCAGCGCCGTTCCTGGGGGTCGGAGCACAGATACGCAGTATTTT. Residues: CSAVPGGRSTDTQYF.

DNA of the CDR3: TGTGCCAGCAGGACCGGGACAGCTTATAGCAATCAGCCCCAGCATTTT. Protein: CASRTGTAYSNQPQHF. The chain recombines TRBV2 with TRBJ1-5; TRBD1 agrees at 7 bases. The junction had 8 bases not matched to a gene; V was cut back by 6 bases and J by 0 bases. In germline, CDR1 is SNHLY, CDR2 FYNNEI. This CDR3 has 16 residues.

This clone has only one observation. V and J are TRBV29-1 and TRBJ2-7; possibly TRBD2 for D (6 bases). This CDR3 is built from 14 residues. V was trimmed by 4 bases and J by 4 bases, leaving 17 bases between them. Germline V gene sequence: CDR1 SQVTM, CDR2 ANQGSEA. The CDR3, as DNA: TGCAGCGTTGCTGGGCAGGATGGGGGGTACGAGCAGTACTTC. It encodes CSVAGQDGGYEQYF.

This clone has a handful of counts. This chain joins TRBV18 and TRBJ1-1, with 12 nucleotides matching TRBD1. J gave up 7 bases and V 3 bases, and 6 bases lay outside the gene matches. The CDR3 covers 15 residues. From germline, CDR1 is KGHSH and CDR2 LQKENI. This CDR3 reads CASSPQGQGASEAFF. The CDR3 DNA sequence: TGTGCCAGCTCACCTCAGGGACAGGGGGCGAGTGAAGCTTTCTTT.

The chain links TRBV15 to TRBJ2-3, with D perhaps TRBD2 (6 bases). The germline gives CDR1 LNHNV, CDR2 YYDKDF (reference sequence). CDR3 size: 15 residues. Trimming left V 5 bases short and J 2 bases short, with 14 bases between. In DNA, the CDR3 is TGTGCCACCAGCGCACCGGGGGTTTACACAGATACGCAGTATTTT. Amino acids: CATSAPGVYTDTQYF.

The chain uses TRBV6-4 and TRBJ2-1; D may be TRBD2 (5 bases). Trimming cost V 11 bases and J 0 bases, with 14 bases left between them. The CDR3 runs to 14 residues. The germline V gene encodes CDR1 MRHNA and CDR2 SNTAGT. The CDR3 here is CAGIAMSSYNEQFF. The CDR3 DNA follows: TGTGCCGGGATAGCGATGAGCTCCTACAATGAGCAGTTCTTC.

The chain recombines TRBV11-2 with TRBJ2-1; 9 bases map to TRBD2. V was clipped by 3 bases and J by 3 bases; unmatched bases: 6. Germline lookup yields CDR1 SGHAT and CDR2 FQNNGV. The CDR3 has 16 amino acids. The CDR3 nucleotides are TGTGCCAGCAGCTTCTTGGCTAGCGGGGACTACAATGAGCAGTTCTTC. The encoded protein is CASSFLASGDYNEQFF.

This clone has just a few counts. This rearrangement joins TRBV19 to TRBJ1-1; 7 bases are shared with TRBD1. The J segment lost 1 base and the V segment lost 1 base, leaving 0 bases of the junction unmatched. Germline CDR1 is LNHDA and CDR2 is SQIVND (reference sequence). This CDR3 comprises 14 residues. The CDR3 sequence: CASSIGDRNTEAFF. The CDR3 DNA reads TGTGCCAGTAGTATAGGGGACAGGAACACTGAAGCTTTCTTT.

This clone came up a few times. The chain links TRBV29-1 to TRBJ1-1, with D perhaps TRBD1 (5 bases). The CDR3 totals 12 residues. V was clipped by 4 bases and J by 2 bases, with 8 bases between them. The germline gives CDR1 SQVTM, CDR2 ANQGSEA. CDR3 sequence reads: CSVATANTEAFF. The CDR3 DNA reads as TGCAGCGTTGCGACAGCTAACACTGAAGCTTTCTTT.

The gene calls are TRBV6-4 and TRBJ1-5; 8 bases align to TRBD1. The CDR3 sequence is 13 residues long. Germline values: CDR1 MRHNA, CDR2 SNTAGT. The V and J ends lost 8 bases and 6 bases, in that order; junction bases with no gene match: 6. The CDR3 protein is CASATGEGQPQHF. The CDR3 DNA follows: TGTGCCAGCGCGACAGGGGAGGGTCAGCCCCAGCATTTT.

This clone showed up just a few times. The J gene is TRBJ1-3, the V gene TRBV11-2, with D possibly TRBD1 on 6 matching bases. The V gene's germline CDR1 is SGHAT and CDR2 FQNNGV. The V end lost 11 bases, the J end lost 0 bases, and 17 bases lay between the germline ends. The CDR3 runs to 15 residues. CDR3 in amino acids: CASQQGTRSGNTIYF. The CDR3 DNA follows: TGTGCCTCGCAACAGGGTACTCGCTCTGGAAACACCATATATTTT.